One and the same sample provided the 30 T cell receptor beta chains below, sequenced in a study of T cells after yellow fever vaccination. TCRdb ran MiXCR on the 5' RACE reads and lists one entry per CDR3 protein. The table includes approximately 550,000 distinct CDR3 sequences, roughly 21% detected once. This specimen was PBMCs, taken 15 days after the yellow fever booster vaccination. These TCRs come from a man aged 25-40 years who received the YFV17D yellow fever vaccine.

The chain couples TRBV11-2 to TRBJ2-1; D is unresolved. CDR3 length equals 11 residues. Trimming pared 5 bases from V and 12 bases from J, leaving 11 bases between. Germline lookup yields CDR1 SGHAT and CDR2 FQNNGV. DNA for the CDR3: TGTGCCAGCAGCCAACCGACAAGGCAGTTCTTC. Its translation is CASSQPTRQFF.

This chain uses TRBV28 with TRBJ2-2; 9 bases are shared with TRBD2. There are 17 residues in the CDR3. Germline-derived CDR1 and CDR2 are MDHEN and SYDVKM. J lost 6 bases, V lost 4 bases, and 12 bases had no gene match. The CDR3 loop reads CASSSLAGPSPPGELFF. The CDR3 region has the DNA TGTGCCAGCAGTTCCCTAGCGGGACCCTCCCCCCCCGGGGAGCTGTTTTTT.

This clonotype has only a few counts. The V gene is TRBV20-1, the J gene TRBJ2-3; D is perhaps TRBD2 (6 bases). The germline gives CDR1 DFQATT, CDR2 SNEGSKA (reference sequence). Between the trimmed V and J ends, which lost 7 bases and 1 base, there was a span of 9 bases. The CDR3 has 12 amino acids. In nucleotides, the CDR3 is TGCAGTGGCGAGCGGGGCACAGATACGCAGTATTTT. Its protein product is CSGERGTDTQYF.

V is TRBV20-1 and J is TRBJ1-2; D possibly corresponds to TRBD1 (5 bases). The CDR3 is made up of 13 amino acids. The V end lost 3 bases, the J end lost 2 bases, and 10 bases lay between the germline ends. Germline V lookup: CDR1 DFQATT, CDR2 SNEGSKA (reference sequence). The CDR3 protein is CSASGGGNYGYTF. The CDR3 DNA follows: TGCAGTGCTAGCGGGGGAGGAAACTATGGCTACACCTTC.

CDR3 protein: CASASLAGEGETQYF. CDR3 DNA sequence: TGCGCCAGTGCCTCCCTAGCGGGAGAAGGAGAGACCCAGTACTTC. V gene TRBV5-1 combines with J gene TRBJ2-5; 10 bases align to TRBD2. The CDR3 totals 15 residues. Germline CDR1 and CDR2: SGHRS and YFSETQ. Trimming cost V 8 bases and J 4 bases; bases outside gene matches: 11. The whole variable domain, filled in from reference TRBV5-1 and TRBJ2-5, reads KAGVTQTPRYLIKTRGQQVTLSCSPISGHRSVSWYQQTPGQGLQFLFEYFSETQRNKGNFPGRFSGRQFSNSRSEMNVSTLELGDSALYLCASASLAGEGETQYFGPGTRLLVL.

This clonotype showed up just once. The chain couples TRBV10-2 to TRBJ2-2; D tentatively reads TRBD1 or TRBD2 (7 bases each). Between the trimmed V and J ends, which lost 11 bases and 5 bases, there was a span of 15 bases. Germline CDR1 is WSHSY and CDR2 is SAAADI. This CDR3 region has 13 residues. The CDR3 DNA is TGCGCCGGGGGGGCAGGGGGAACCGGGGAGCTGTTTTTT. Amino acids: CAGGAGGTGELFF.

This clonotype was counted only a few times. The chain links TRBV15 to TRBJ2-5; a possible D gene is TRBD2 (5 bases). Between the trimmed V and J ends, which lost 5 bases and 7 bases, there was a span of 20 bases. The length of the CDR3 is 15 residues. Looked up from germline, CDR1 is LNHNV and CDR2 is YYDKDF (reference sequence). CDR3 DNA: TGTGCCACCAGCGAATTTCTCGGCGGGTCGGGGACCCAGTACTTC. Amino acids: CATSEFLGGSGTQYF.

This clonotype appeared a few times. CDR3 DNA: TGTGCCAGCCGGACAGTGAACTCACCCCTCCACTTT. This codes for CASRTVNSPLHF. This chain uses TRBV27 with TRBJ1-6, with D maybe TRBD1 (6 bases). The CDR3 consists of 12 residues. V shed 8 bases and J shed 10 bases, with 12 bases lying between them. The germline V gene encodes CDR1 MNHEY and CDR2 SMNVEV (reference sequence).

The chain links TRBV3-1 to TRBJ2-4; tentatively, D is TRBD2 (5 bases). The CDR3 is made up of 15 amino acids. Looked up from germline, CDR1 is LGHDT and CDR2 is YNNKEL (reference sequence). Between the trimmed V and J ends, which lost 3 bases and 3 bases, there was a span of 12 bases. CDR3 loop: CASSHLPDFKNIQYF. The CDR3 region has the DNA TGTGCCAGCAGCCATCTCCCGGACTTCAAAAACATTCAGTACTTC.

This clonotype has only a few counts. This chain connects TRBV7-2 to TRBJ2-2; possibly TRBD2 for D (7 bases). This CDR3 spans 15 amino acids. With 5 bases removed from V and 1 base from J, the gap between germline ends came to 11 bases. Germline V gives CDR1 SGHTA, CDR2 FQGNSA. This chain's CDR3 is CASSRGGENTGELFF. DNA for the CDR3: TGTGCCAGCAGCCGAGGGGGGGAGAACACCGGGGAGCTGTTTTTT.

V and J are TRBV3-1 and TRBJ1-5, with TRBD1 as a possible D gene (5 bases). From germline, CDR1 is LGHDT and CDR2 YNNKEL (reference sequence). This CDR3 is built from 15 residues. V was shortened by 4 bases and J by 4 bases, with 14 bases between the two germline ends. CDR3 sequence reads: CASSPDPGGNQPQHF. The CDR3 region has the DNA TGTGCCAGCAGCCCCGATCCTGGGGGGAATCAGCCCCAGCATTTT.

The chain is built from TRBV7-9 and TRBJ2-3; TRBD1 matches at 7 bases. The CDR3 loop spans 16 amino acids. The germline V gene has CDR1 SEHNR and CDR2 FQNEAQ (reference sequence). Trimming took 5 bases from V and 0 from J; bases not matched to a gene: 8. The CDR3 spells CASSPRTGTSTDTQYF. In nucleotides, the CDR3 is TGTGCCAGCAGCCCTAGGACAGGCACTAGCACAGATACGCAGTATTTT.

The chain uses TRBV19 and TRBJ2-5; a weak D match, TRBD2 (6 bases). V was trimmed by 4 bases and J by 2 bases, leaving 11 bases between them. The CDR3 consists of 14 residues. Germline assignment: CDR1 LNHDA and CDR2 SQIVND (reference sequence). The CDR3 DNA follows: TGTGCCAGTAGTACGTTGGGACTTCAAGAGACCCAGTACTTC. Its translation is CASSTLGLQETQYF.

In this sample, this clonotype turned up a few times. In nucleotides, the CDR3 is TGCGCCAGCAGCTTGGCCACCCTAGGACAGGTTGGGAATGAGCAGTTCTTC. This sequence encodes CASSLATLGQVGNEQFF. This rearrangement joins TRBV5-1 to TRBJ2-1; 7 bases align to TRBD1. CDR1 and CDR2 (germline): SGHRS, YFSETQ. This CDR3 contains 17 residues. Losses at the gene ends were 0 bases for V and 7 bases for J; bases not matched to a gene: 13. Filled out from reference TRBV5-1 and TRBJ2-1, the complete variable domain reads KAGVTQTPRYLIKTRGQQVTLSCSPISGHRSVSWYQQTPGQGLQFLFEYFSETQRNKGNFPGRFSGRQFSNSRSEMNVSTLELGDSALYLCASSLATLGQVGNEQFFGPGTRLTVL.

The chain has TRBV5-1 and TRBJ2-7; D is unclear. Trimming took 2 bases from V and 1 from J, leaving 7 bases between them. Looked up from germline, CDR1 is SGHRS and CDR2 is YFSETQ. The CDR3 runs 13 residues. The CDR3 sequence is CASSFSESYEQYF. The CDR3 DNA is TGCGCCAGCAGCTTCAGCGAATCCTACGAGCAGTACTTC.

This clonotype was detected only a few times. The rearrangement links TRBV9 to TRBJ2-7; D is unclear. This CDR3 is built from 14 residues. V lost 0 bases and J 2 bases, leaving 9 bases between the germline ends. Germline loops: CDR1 SGDLS, CDR2 YYNGEE. In DNA form, the CDR3 reads TGTGCCAGCAGCGTAGTGGCACAGACCTACGAGCAGTACTTC. Amino acid sequence: CASSVVAQTYEQYF.

In its sample, this clonotype was seen a few times. The V and J genes are TRBV20-1 and TRBJ1-2; D unclear. The CDR3 runs to 12 residues. Trimming removed 0 bases from V and 6 bases from J, with 8 bases in between. CDR1 DFQATT and CDR2 SNEGSKA come from the germline V gene (reference sequence). The CDR3 nucleotides read TGCAGTGCTAGAGATCGTAGGGATGGCTACACCTTC. Translated: CSARDRRDGYTF.

The gene calls are TRBV20-1 and TRBJ2-4; D not certain. The CDR3 length is 15 residues. Trimming shortened V by 3 bases and J by 3 bases, and 15 bases separated the two germline ends. The germline gives CDR1 DFQATT, CDR2 SNEGSKA (reference sequence). The CDR3 coding sequence is TGCAGTGCTAGTCCCGAATGGTCCAACAAAAACATTCAGTACTTC. It is translated as CSASPEWSNKNIQYF.

A few counts support this clonotype. The rearrangement links TRBV12-3 or TRBV12-4 to TRBJ2-3; D perhaps matches TRBD2 (6 bases). The CDR3 runs to 14 residues. V shed 3 bases and J shed 5 bases, with 12 bases lying between them. CDR3 region: CASSLAGPLDTQYF. As DNA, the CDR3 is TGTGCCAGCAGTTTGGCGGGGCCCTTAGATACGCAGTATTTT.

The CDR3 loop reads CASSWTAGTYEQYF. CDR3 DNA sequence: TGTGCCAGTAGCTGGACAGCCGGGACCTACGAGCAGTACTTC. The chain joins TRBV19 to TRBJ2-7; perhaps TRBD1 as D (6 bases). Per the germline V gene, CDR1 is LNHDA and CDR2 is SQIVND (reference sequence). V gave up 6 bases and J gave up 2 bases, with 14 bases separating them. CDR3 length equals 14 residues.

The chain employs TRBV9 and TRBJ2-7; 7 bases line up with TRBD2. With V trimmed by 0 bases and J by 2 bases, 5 bases remained unmatched. The germline V gene encodes CDR1 SGDLS and CDR2 YYNGEE. This CDR3 contains 15 residues. CDR3 in amino acids: CASSVESGGTYEQYF. The CDR3 region has the DNA TGTGCCAGCAGCGTAGAATCGGGAGGTACCTACGAGCAGTACTTC.

This sequence joins TRBV20-1 and TRBJ2-5; weak D call: TRBD2 (5 bases). V lost 7 bases to trimming and J lost 4 bases, with 7 bases between them. Germline V gene lookup returns CDR1 DFQATT and CDR2 SNEGSKA (reference sequence). The CDR3 contains 10 residues. Here the CDR3 reads CSGGRETQYF. The CDR3 bases are TGCAGTGGTGGGAGAGAGACCCAGTACTTC.

The rearrangement joins TRBV11-1 to TRBJ2-6, with TRBD2 identical over 14 bases. Germline assignment: CDR1 SGHAT and CDR2 FQDESV (reference sequence). Trimming took 3 bases from V and 2 from J; bases not matched to a gene: 6. This CDR3 has 19 residues. CDR3 loop: CASSFPGTSGSTGANVLTF. In DNA form, the CDR3 reads TGTGCCAGCAGCTTCCCCGGGACTAGCGGGAGTACTGGGGCCAACGTCCTGACTTTC.

There are a few counts of this clonotype. The rearrangement links TRBV18 to TRBJ2-1; tentative D call: TRBD2 (6 bases). This CDR3 has 15 residues. CDR1 KGHSH and CDR2 LQKENI come from the germline V gene. V lost 4 bases and J lost 2, with 12 bases in between. CDR3 sequence: CASSRSGLTYNEQFF. The CDR3 nucleotides read TGTGCCAGCTCACGAAGCGGGCTAACCTACAATGAGCAGTTCTTC. The variable domain in full, completed from reference TRBV18 and TRBJ2-1, reads NAGVMQNPRHLVRRRGQEARLRCSPMKGHSHVYWYRQLPEEGLKFMVYLQKENIIDESGMPKERFSAEFPKEGPSILRIQQVVRGDSAAYFCASSRSGLTYNEQFFGPGTRLTVL.

This clonotype occurred a few times. The V call is TRBV20-1, the J call TRBJ2-3; 8 nucleotides line up with TRBD1. J gave up 3 bases and V 0 bases, and 8 bases lay outside the gene matches. CDR1 and CDR2 (germline): DFQATT, SNEGSKA (reference sequence). The CDR3 covers 16 residues. The CDR3 DNA is TGCAGTGCTAGAGATCCCTGGCAGGGGGCTACAGATACGCAGTATTTT. Translated, it gives CSARDPWQGATDTQYF.

V gene TRBV6-2 or TRBV6-3 combines with J gene TRBJ2-7; D uncertain. The V end was cut by 0 bases, the J end by 3 bases, with 9 bases between. CDR1 and CDR2 (germline): MNHEY, SVGEGT. The CDR3 is made up of 14 amino acids. The CDR3 region is CASSYSGSRYEQYF. CDR3 sequence (DNA): TGTGCCAGCAGTTACTCGGGTTCCCGCTACGAGCAGTACTTC.

This clonotype was detected only a few times. The chain is built from TRBV7-2 and TRBJ2-1; D unclear. Trimming cost V 2 bases and J 9 bases, with 11 bases left between them. The CDR3 has 13 amino acids. Germline loops: CDR1 SGHTA, CDR2 FQGNSA. The CDR3 nucleotides read TGTGCCAGCAGCTTAATTGCAGCCAGTGAGCAGTTCTTC. Amino acid sequence: CASSLIAASEQFF.

The chain has TRBV18 and TRBJ2-4; the D gene is possibly TRBD1 (5 bases). The CDR3 is 15 amino acids. The germline V gene encodes CDR1 KGHSH and CDR2 LQKENI. Trimming removed 4 bases at V and 3 bases at J, with 13 bases between. The CDR3 nucleotides are TGTGCCAGCTCACTTCAGGGTATTGACAAAAACATTCAGTACTTC. Residues: CASSLQGIDKNIQYF.

The V gene is TRBV7-2, the J gene TRBJ2-7; D not certain. Trimming left V 2 bases short and J 2 bases short, with 10 bases between. This CDR3 spans 14 amino acids. Germline V gene data show CDR1 as SGHTA and CDR2 as FQGNSA. CDR3 protein: CASSLKESTYEQYF. The CDR3 bases are TGTGCCAGCAGCTTAAAGGAAAGCACCTACGAGCAGTACTTC.

This clonotype was found a few times. The DNA of the CDR3 is TGTGCCAGCAGCCCAGGGGCGGGGAGCACTGAAGCTTTCTTT. It yields the protein CASSPGAGSTEAFF. This chain joins TRBV7-2 and TRBJ1-1, with D tentatively TRBD1 (6 bases). This CDR3 comprises 14 residues. CDR1 is SGHTA, CDR2 FQGNSA, per germline. V was cut by 5 bases and J by 4 bases, with 14 bases left in between.